The next 31 T cell receptor beta chains were all read from a single sample in a study of persistence of HIV-infected CD4 T cells. This was the immunoSEQ version 4 assay in survey mode. The method was immunoSEQ multiplex PCR; TCRdb's version includes in-frame clones alone and lacks a portion of them. The sample contains over 40,000 clones, about 80% of which appear only once. What these receptors recognize is not known. Cells were stimulated with overlapping HIV-1 Gag 15-mer peptides. Sorted nonresponding memory CD4+ T cells were CD40L-negative, CD69-negative, CD45RO-high. The source material was CD4+ T cells sorted from PBMCs after approximately 18-hour stimulation, sampled from a patient who received antiretroviral therapy. These receptors came from an adult man with HIV who was CMV-seropositive.

The chain carries TRBV5-1 and TRBJ2-1; 7 bases are a match to TRBD1. The junction had 16 bases not matched to a gene; V was cut back by 2 bases and J by 8 bases. This CDR3 spans 17 amino acids. CDR1 and CDR2 from the germline V gene are SGHRS and YFSETQ. The DNA for the CDR3 is TGCGCCAGCAGCTTCTACCTTACAGGGGCGACCTTAGATGAGCAGTTCTTC. The encoded protein is CASSFYLTGATLDEQFF.

This clone was observed a handful of times. The chain recombines TRBV28 with TRBJ1-1; D is undetermined. This CDR3 has 14 amino acids. Trimming removed 3 bases from V and 4 bases from J, with 12 bases in between. The germline gives CDR1 MDHEN, CDR2 SYDVKM. The DNA of the CDR3 is TGTGCCAGCAGTTTTTCCGTGACCGGCACTGAAGCTTTCTTT. Encoded protein: CASSFSVTGTEAFF.

The chain employs TRBV19 and TRBJ2-6; D is unresolved. The V end lost 2 bases, the J end lost 0 bases, and 11 bases lay between the germline ends. CDR1 is LNHDA, CDR2 SQIVND, per germline (reference sequence). The CDR3 extends over 17 amino acids. CDR3: CASSIFGDGSGANVLTF. The DNA for the CDR3 is TGTGCCAGTAGTATATTTGGAGATGGCTCTGGGGCCAACGTCCTGACTTTC.

The chain links TRBV4-2 to TRBJ2-1; TRBD2 might be the D (5 bases). V lost 4 bases and J 10 bases, leaving 8 bases between the germline ends. Looked up from germline, CDR1 is LGHNA and CDR2 is YNFKEQ. CDR3 length equals 11 residues. The CDR3 sequence is CASSPGKEQFF. CDR3 nucleotides: TGTGCCAGCAGCCCGGGGAAGGAGCAGTTCTTC.

The rearrangement joins TRBV30 to TRBJ2-3, with TRBD2 identical over 10 bases. Germline V gene lookup returns CDR1 GTSNPN and CDR2 SVGIG (reference sequence). The J segment lost 0 bases and the V segment lost 0 bases, leaving 9 bases of the junction unmatched. The CDR3 runs 18 residues. CDR3 in DNA: TGTGCCTGGAGTGTAAGCGGGAGGGTACGATCTAGCACAGATACGCAGTATTTT. As protein: CAWSVSGRVRSSTDTQYF.

The chain is built from TRBV5-6 and TRBJ1-1; D unresolved. This CDR3 region has 11 residues. The germline V gene encodes CDR1 SGHDT and CDR2 YYEEEE. The V gene lost 2 bases and the J gene lost 4 bases, with 3 bases spanning the gap. The CDR3 here is CASSLSTEAFF. CDR3 DNA sequence: TGTGCCAGCAGCTTATCCACTGAAGCTTTCTTT. The whole variable domain, filled in from reference TRBV5-6 and TRBJ1-1, reads DAGVTQSPTHLIKTRGQQVTLRCSPKSGHDTVSWYQQALGQGPQFIFQYYEEEERQRGNFPDRFSGHQFPNYSSELNVNALLLGDSALYLCASSLSTEAFFGQGTRLTVV.

The chain combines TRBV19 with TRBJ1-3, with 7 bases aligning to TRBD1. V shed 3 bases and J 0 bases; nucleotides not matched to a gene: 2. The germline gives CDR1 LNHDA, CDR2 SQIVND (reference sequence). This CDR3 region has 15 residues. CDR3 amino acids: CASSMDRSSGNTIYF. Written as DNA, the CDR3 is TGTGCCAGTAGTATGGACAGGAGCTCTGGAAACACCATATATTTT. Looking up the rest from reference TRBV19 and TRBJ1-3 gives the full variable domain: DGGITQSPKYLFRKEGQNVTLSCEQNLNHDAMYWYRQDPGQGLRLIYYSQIVNDFQKGDIAEGYSVSREKKESFPLTVTSAQKNPTAFYLCASSMDRSSGNTIYFGEGSWLTVV.

This clone has a handful of counts. This rearrangement joins TRBV4-2 to TRBJ1-2, with D hard to call. Germline V lookup: CDR1 LGHNA, CDR2 YNFKEQ. The CDR3 contains 14 residues. V shed 2 bases and J shed 4 bases, with 11 bases lying between them. The CDR3 DNA follows: TGTGCCAGCAGCCAACCCCAAAGTTTCTATGGCTACACCTTC. Its translation: CASSQPQSFYGYTF.

The J gene is TRBJ2-7, the V gene TRBV30; 12 nucleotides line up with TRBD2. Germline V gives CDR1 GTSNPN, CDR2 SVGIG (reference sequence). V dropped 0 bases and J dropped 4; count of bases not matched to a gene: 4. There are 15 residues in the CDR3. DNA for the CDR3: TGTGCCTGGAGTGTACGGGGGACTAGCGGGTACGAGCAGTACTTC. This gives the protein CAWSVRGTSGYEQYF. The full variable domain, rest sourced from reference TRBV30 and TRBJ2-7, is SQTIHQWPATLVQPVGSPLSLECTVEGTSNPNLYWYRQAAGRGLQLLFYSVGIGQISSEVPQNLSASRPQDRQFILSSKKLLLSDSGFYLCAWSVRGTSGYEQYFGPGTRLTVT.

This chain links TRBV6-2 or TRBV6-3 with TRBJ2-2; D unresolved. The CDR3 consists of 13 residues. Germline V gives CDR1 MNHEY, CDR2 SVGEGT. V was clipped by 2 bases and J by 6 bases, with 7 bases between them. Here the CDR3 DNA reads TGTGCCAGCAGTTACGAGAGGTCCGGGGAGCTGTTTTTT. Its protein is CASSYERSGELFF.

This rearrangement joins TRBV18 to TRBJ1-1; 12 bases match TRBD1. J lost 3 bases, V lost 5 bases, and 7 bases had no gene match. Germline loops: CDR1 KGHSH, CDR2 LQKENI. CDR3 length equals 16 residues. CDR3 sequence (DNA): TGTGCCAGCTCAACCCGGGACAGGGGGCTTGACACTGAAGCTTTCTTT. Translated: CASSTRDRGLDTEAFF.

V usage is TRBV19 and J usage is TRBJ1-4; D unresolved. V was cut by 3 bases and J by 7 bases, with 15 bases left in between. Germline assignment: CDR1 LNHDA and CDR2 SQIVND (reference sequence). There are 15 residues in the CDR3. The chain's CDR3 is CASSIGFGPSEKLFF. The DNA for the CDR3 is TGTGCCAGTAGTATCGGATTCGGACCTAGTGAAAAACTGTTTTTT.

V gene TRBV18 combines with J gene TRBJ2-3; tentative D call: TRBD2 (6 bases). This CDR3 has 14 residues. Germline V gives CDR1 KGHSH, CDR2 LQKENI. Deletions cut 3 bases from V and 2 bases from J, with 9 bases between. Written as DNA, the CDR3 is TGTGCCAGCTCACCCGGGGGAAACACAGATACGCAGTATTTT. This sequence encodes CASSPGGNTDTQYF.

The chain is built from TRBV5-4 and TRBJ2-2; D unclear. Trimming cost V 0 bases and J 0 bases, with 3 bases left between them. CDR1 SGHNT and CDR2 YYREEE come from the germline V gene (reference sequence). This CDR3 is built from 14 residues. CDR3 in amino acids: CASSLAANTGELFF. CDR3 nucleotides: TGTGCCAGCAGCTTGGCAGCGAACACCGGGGAGCTGTTTTTT.

This sequence joins TRBV10-3 and TRBJ1-2; D unresolved. V was shortened by 0 bases and J by 4 bases, with 12 bases between the two germline ends. The CDR3 runs to 15 residues. Per the germline V gene, CDR1 is ENHRY and CDR2 is SYGVKD. The chain's CDR3 is CAISESNEISYGYTF. CDR3 bases: TGTGCCATCAGTGAGTCAAACGAGATTAGCTATGGCTACACCTTC.

The chain uses TRBV14 and TRBJ1-1; D is unresolved. Trimming removed 0 bases at V and 5 bases at J, with 7 bases between. Germline values: CDR1 SGHDN, CDR2 FVKESK. CDR3 length equals 13 residues. DNA of the CDR3: TGTGCCAGCAGCCAAGAGCGGCGAACTGAAGCTTTCTTT. Translating it yields CASSQERRTEAFF.

This clone came up once. This chain joins TRBV27 and TRBJ1-1; unclear D gene. Germline V gene data show CDR1 as MNHEY and CDR2 as SMNVEV (reference sequence). The CDR3 runs 11 residues. V lost 8 bases, J lost 1 base, and 5 bases lay in between. The CDR3 loop reads CASWRNTEAFF. The CDR3 nucleotides read TGTGCCAGCTGGAGGAACACTGAAGCTTTCTTT.

This sequence joins TRBV7-2 and TRBJ1-5; 11 nucleotides match TRBD1. With 1 base clipped from V and 6 bases from J, the junction kept 2 bases outside the gene matches. Germline CDR1 SGHTA, CDR2 FQGNSA. The CDR3 is made up of 15 amino acids. The CDR3: CASSLGTGGGQPQHF. DNA for the CDR3: TGTGCCAGCAGCTTAGGGACAGGGGGCGGTCAGCCCCAGCATTTT.

The gene calls are TRBV6-1 and TRBJ1-4, with D hard to call. From germline, CDR1 is MNHNS and CDR2 SASEGT. This CDR3 contains 16 residues. Between the trimmed V and J ends, which lost 3 bases and 8 bases, there was a span of 19 bases. CDR3 amino acids: CASSDLRGRAFEKLFF. CDR3 sequence (DNA): TGTGCCAGCAGTGATCTCCGCGGGCGGGCGTTCGAAAAACTGTTTTTT.

V and J are TRBV12-3 or TRBV12-4 and TRBJ1-1; no clear D gene. This CDR3 spans 12 amino acids. Trimming removed 2 bases at V and 8 bases at J, with 9 bases between. CDR3 protein: CASSLIYLEAFF. CDR3 in DNA: TGTGCCAGCAGTTTAATTTACCTAGAAGCTTTCTTT.

This clone was found once. The CDR3 nucleotides read TGTGCCTGGAGACCAATACAGACCTATGGCTACACCTTC. It specifies CAWRPIQTYGYTF. This chain connects TRBV30 to TRBJ1-2; D unclear. Trimming removed 3 bases at V and 4 bases at J, with 12 bases between. The CDR3 is 13 residues long. Germline-derived CDR1 and CDR2 are GTSNPN and SVGIG (reference sequence).

This clone has a handful of counts. V is TRBV12-3 or TRBV12-4 and J is TRBJ1-2, with D unclear. The V and J ends lost 5 bases and 5 bases respectively, with 12 bases between them. This CDR3 region has 13 residues. DNA for the CDR3: TGTGCCAGCAGTCTGGATCCGCGGTATGGCTACACCTTC. Translated, it gives CASSLDPRYGYTF.

This sequence joins TRBV7-2 and TRBJ2-7, with a tentative D call TRBD1 (6 bases). This CDR3 is built from 15 residues. Germline CDR1 is SGHTA and CDR2 is FQGNSA. The ends were cut back, 4 bases at V and 0 bases at J, with 13 bases in the middle. The CDR3 protein is CASSSGTFSSYEQYF. The CDR3, as DNA: TGTGCCAGCAGCTCCGGGACATTTAGCTCCTACGAGCAGTACTTC.

The chain joins TRBV7-2 to TRBJ1-1, with D perhaps matching TRBD1 (6 bases). Per germline, CDR1 SGHTA and CDR2 FQGNSA. V was trimmed by 4 bases and J by 1 base, leaving 19 bases between them. This CDR3 contains 17 residues. CDR3 DNA sequence: TGTGCCAGCAGCTCACTCCGGGACAAAGGACCGAACACTGAAGCTTTCTTT. Residues: CASSSLRDKGPNTEAFF. The full variable domain, rest sourced from reference TRBV7-2 and TRBJ1-1, is GAGVSQSPSNKVTEKGKDVELRCDPISGHTALYWYRQSLGQGLEFLIYFQGNSAPDKSGLPSDRFSAERTGGSVSTLTIQRTQQEDSAVYLCASSSLRDKGPNTEAFFGQGTRLTVV.

This chain connects TRBV6-6 to TRBJ2-1; D remains unclear. Germline V CDR1 and CDR2: MNHNY, SVGAGI (reference sequence). This CDR3 has 14 residues. The V end was cut by 0 bases, the J end by 5 bases, with 8 bases between. CDR3 DNA: TGTGCCAGCAGTTACTCAGGCAGTAACAATGAGCAGTTCTTC. Translated, it gives CASSYSGSNNEQFF.

The chain uses TRBV5-6 and TRBJ2-3, with a possible D match to TRBD2 (6 bases). Trimming shortened V by 0 bases and J by 3 bases, and 14 bases separated the two germline ends. The CDR3 has 16 amino acids. The V gene's germline CDR1 is SGHDT and CDR2 YYEEEE. The DNA of the CDR3 is TGTGCCAGCAGCTTGGCCCGGGGGTGGAAGACAGATACGCAGTATTTT. Its protein product is CASSLARGWKTDTQYF.

This chain links TRBV10-2 with TRBJ1-3; possible D gene TRBD1, 5 bases. The germline V gene encodes CDR1 WSHSY and CDR2 SAAADI. V was shortened by 0 bases and J by 4 bases, with 10 bases between the two germline ends. The CDR3 has 15 residues. CDR3 DNA: TGCGCCAGCAGTGAGTCAGGGGCGCAGGGAAACACCATATATTTT. The encoded protein is CASSESGAQGNTIYF.

V is TRBV10-3 and J is TRBJ1-4, with a tentative D call TRBD1 (5 bases). Germline V gene data show CDR1 as ENHRY and CDR2 as SYGVKD. V lost 10 bases and J 8 bases, leaving 17 bases between the germline ends. The CDR3 loop spans 13 amino acids. The CDR3 DNA is TGTGCCACCGGGCCAGGGATTGGGGAAAAACTGTTTTTT. Translating it yields CATGPGIGEKLFF.

The V and J genes are TRBV4-3 and TRBJ2-7, with 7 positions matching TRBD1. Losses at the gene ends were 0 bases for V and 2 bases for J; bases not matched to a gene: 13. The germline gives CDR1 LGHNA, CDR2 YSLEER. This CDR3 is built from 18 residues. CDR3 coding DNA: TGCGCCAGCAGCCAAGATCTAGCCACCGGGACAGCCCCCTACGAGCAGTACTTC. This encodes CASSQDLATGTAPYEQYF.

This clone was observed a few times. The chain is built from TRBV5-5 and TRBJ1-1, with 9 bases fitting TRBD1. The germline gives CDR1 SGHKS, CDR2 YYEKEE (reference sequence). J lost 4 bases, V lost 3 bases, and 7 bases had no gene match. There are 15 residues in the CDR3. In DNA, the CDR3 is TGTGCCAGCAGCTGGGGGACAGGGAGAGGCACTGAAGCTTTCTTT. Protein product: CASSWGTGRGTEAFF.

The rearrangement links TRBV10-1 to TRBJ1-2, with a tentative D call TRBD1 (6 bases). This CDR3 comprises 14 residues. CDR1 WNHNN and CDR2 SYGVQD come from the germline V gene (reference sequence). V lost 3 bases and J lost 2, with 10 bases in between. The CDR3 is CASSDLGTNYGYTF. CDR3 nucleotide sequence: TGCGCCAGCAGTGACCTCGGGACAAACTATGGCTACACCTTC.